A single sample is the source of the 25 T cell receptor beta chains below, sequenced in a study of CD8+ T cells in alopecia areata. In each case, RNA was isolated and then reverse transcribed into cDNA as the sequencing template. The table came from immunoSEQ multiplex PCR; TCRdb's copy has only in-frame clones and leaves some out. The sample consists of 200,000 to 250,000 clones, more than 45% of them appearing once. This sample comprised CD4+ T cells sorted from blood, obtained at week 0. These receptor sequences come from a human donor with alopecia areata.

This clone was picked up a small number of times. The rearrangement uses TRBV30 and TRBJ2-1, with D possibly matching TRBD1 (6 bases). The CDR3 runs 18 residues. Germline CDR1 reads GTSNPN; CDR2 reads SVGIG (reference sequence). V was shortened by 5 bases and J by 12 bases, with 35 bases between the two germline ends. The CDR3 loop is CAWGVRRRTALHNERQFF. Here the CDR3 DNA reads TGTGCCTGGGGAGTTAGGCGACGGACAGCGCTTCACAATGAGCGGCAGTTCTTC.

This clone showed up just a few times. CDR3 sequence: CASRAFAGLFF. In DNA, the CDR3 is TGTGCAAGTCGCGCCTTTGCGGGGCTGTTTTTT. This sequence joins TRBV12-2 and TRBJ2-2; the DNA was not used to check the table's D call, TRBD2. TRBV12-2 is a recognized pseudogene. The CDR3 totals 11 residues.

The chain carries TRBV2 and TRBJ2-5, with D possibly matching TRBD1 (5 bases). The V end was cut by 4 bases, the J end by 1 base, with 10 bases between. Germline V CDR1 and CDR2: SNHLY, FYNNEI. The CDR3 extends over 14 amino acids. In DNA, the CDR3 is TGTGCCAGCAGTGGAGGCAGGGCCCAAGAGACCCAGTACTTC. It yields the protein CASSGGRAQETQYF.

The J gene is TRBJ1-2, the V gene TRBV29-1, with D unresolved. Per the germline V gene, CDR1 is SQVTM and CDR2 is ANQGSEA. This CDR3 region has 11 residues. V lost 4 bases to trimming and J lost 10 bases, with 13 bases between them. CDR3: CSVVSSLDYTF. The CDR3 coding sequence is TGCAGCGTTGTCAGTAGTTTAGACTACACCTTC.

The rearrangement links TRBV5-6 to TRBJ2-2, with 7 bases matching TRBD1. The CDR3 runs 17 residues. The V gene's germline CDR1 is SGHDT and CDR2 YYEEEE. After removal of 0 bases from V and 4 bases from J, the junction contained 9 bases not matched to a gene. The CDR3 DNA reads TGTGCCAGCAGCTTGGGAGGTGGAAGGGGGCGCACCGGGGAGCTGTTTTTT. The encoded protein is CASSLGGGRGRTGELFF.

The V gene is TRBV6-5, the J gene TRBJ1-4; D uncertain. The CDR3 sequence is 11 residues long. Germline V gene lookup returns CDR1 MNHEY and CDR2 SVGAGI. The germline V and J ends were trimmed by 8 bases and 8 bases, with 9 bases remaining between them. For the CDR3, the DNA is TGTGCCAGCGGGCCGCGCGAAAAACTGTTTTTT. Protein product: CASGPREKLFF.

The table lists this clone with a few counts. The V gene is TRBV6-5, the J gene TRBJ1-1, with 9 bases aligning to TRBD1. The CDR3 is 16 residues long. The junction had 12 bases not matched to a gene; V was cut back by 4 bases and J by 6 bases. Per germline, CDR1 MNHEY and CDR2 SVGAGI. The CDR3 reads CASSFLPGQGDAEAFF. In nucleotides, the CDR3 is TGTGCCAGCAGTTTTCTTCCGGGACAGGGAGATGCTGAAGCTTTCTTT.

The sample holds a few counts of this clone. The V gene is TRBV27, the J gene TRBJ1-2; the D gene is possibly TRBD1 (6 bases). Per germline, CDR1 MNHEY and CDR2 SMNVEV (reference sequence). The length of the CDR3 is 13 residues. V lost 3 bases, J lost 9 bases, and 14 bases lay in between. CDR3 nucleotides: TGTGCCAGCAGTTTCGAAGGGCAGGGGAGCTACACCTTC. Its translation is CASSFEGQGSYTF.

The chain carries TRBV27 and TRBJ2-3; D remains ambiguous. Germline V lookup: CDR1 MNHEY, CDR2 SMNVEV (reference sequence). The CDR3 covers 13 residues. The V end lost 3 bases, the J end lost 6 bases, and 10 bases lay between the germline ends. CDR3 nucleotide sequence: TGTGCCAGCAGTTTTCCCTATTCGGATACGCAGTATTTT. Amino acid sequence: CASSFPYSDTQYF.

The gene calls are TRBV7-9 and TRBJ2-1, with D perhaps matching TRBD2 (5 bases). Germline CDR1 reads SEHNR; CDR2 reads FQNEAQ (reference sequence). V shed 4 bases and J shed 1 base, with 14 bases lying between them. The CDR3 is made up of 16 amino acids. The CDR3 region is CASSSRAPSSYNEQFF. The CDR3 DNA reads as TGTGCCAGCAGCTCGCGGGCTCCTTCATCCTACAATGAGCAGTTCTTC.

The chain uses TRBV5-6 and TRBJ1-1; D ambiguous. The V gene lost 4 bases and the J gene lost 1 base, with 11 bases spanning the gap. The CDR3 loop spans 14 amino acids. Germline assignment: CDR1 SGHDT and CDR2 YYEEEE. For the CDR3, the DNA is TGTGCCAGCAGCGGAGACCAGGCGAACACTGAAGCTTTCTTT. Protein: CASSGDQANTEAFF.

Worth noting for this clone: Other DNA variants within this sample encode the same CDR3. This chain's CDR3 is CSVAGLMNTEAFF. CDR3 nucleotides: TGCAGCGTTGCCGGACTTATGAACACTGAAGCTTTCTTT. This sequence joins TRBV29-1 and TRBJ1-1; the D is unclear. This CDR3 has 13 amino acids. Germline CDR1 SQVTM, CDR2 ANQGSEA. The ends were cut back, 4 bases at V and 0 bases at J, with 9 bases in the middle.

This clone was detected a few times. The chain employs TRBV29-1 and TRBJ2-4; the D call may be TRBD1 or TRBD2 (5 bases each). There are 12 residues in the CDR3. Germline V CDR1 and CDR2: SQVTM, ANQGSEA. The V end was cut by 7 bases, the J end by 5 bases, with 12 bases between. DNA of the CDR3: TGCAGCGCATGGGGGTTCCAAAACATTCAGTACTTC. This sequence encodes CSAWGFQNIQYF.

The V and J genes are TRBV4-1 and TRBJ2-7; D might be TRBD1 (6 bases). Deletions cut 4 bases from V and 0 bases from J, with 7 bases between. Germline lookup yields CDR1 MGHRA and CDR2 YSYEKL. This CDR3 comprises 13 residues. The DNA of the CDR3 is TGCGCCAGCAGCCCGGGACACTCCTACGAGCAGTACTTC. Protein: CASSPGHSYEQYF.

This clone was seen only a few times. The CDR3 loop reads CAWSAQGLSQETQYF. CDR3 in DNA: TGTGCCTGGAGCGCCCAGGGACTAAGCCAAGAGACCCAGTACTTC. V usage is TRBV30 and J usage is TRBJ2-5; 7 bases are shared with TRBD2. The CDR3 contains 15 residues. From germline, CDR1 is GTSNPN and CDR2 SVGIG (reference sequence). Trimming took 3 bases from V and 1 from J; bases not matched to a gene: 8. The full variable domain, completed using reference TRBV30 and TRBJ2-5, is SQTIHQWPATLVQPVGSPLSLECTVEGTSNPNLYWYRQAAGRGLQLLFYSVGIGQISSEVPQNLSASRPQDRQFILSSKKLLLSDSGFYLCAWSAQGLSQETQYFGPGTRLLVL.

The V gene is TRBV30, the J gene TRBJ1-5; possible D gene TRBD1, 6 bases. The V gene's germline CDR1 is GTSNPN and CDR2 SVGIG (reference sequence). The ends were cut back, 1 base at V and 0 bases at J, with 10 bases in the middle. The length of the CDR3 is 15 residues. CDR3 in DNA: TGTGCCTGGAGTGCGCAGGGGCTTAGCAATCAGCCCCAGCATTTT. Translated, it gives CAWSAQGLSNQPQHF.

The table lists this clone with a few counts. The chain combines TRBV29-1 with TRBJ2-3, with D perhaps TRBD2 (6 bases). The length of the CDR3 is 10 residues. Germline CDR1 and CDR2: SQVTM and ANQGSEA. DNA for the CDR3: TGCGGGACTGCCCTAGATACGCAGTATTTT. It encodes CGTALDTQYF.

This clone appeared a few times. This rearrangement joins TRBV30 to TRBJ1-5; D not resolved. Germline values: CDR1 GTSNPN, CDR2 SVGIG (reference sequence). The CDR3 runs 13 residues. The V end lost 2 bases, the J end lost 6 bases, and 11 bases lay between the germline ends. This CDR3 reads CAWSPGIRQPQHF. CDR3 DNA sequence: TGTGCCTGGAGTCCGGGGATTCGTCAGCCCCAGCATTTT.

The chain uses TRBV4-1 and TRBJ1-5; unclear D gene. Germline V lookup: CDR1 MGHRA, CDR2 YSYEKL. The CDR3 has 15 amino acids. V lost 1 base and J lost 0, with 7 bases in between. The CDR3 region has the DNA TGCGCCAGCAGCCAAGCACGGACTAGCAATCAGCCCCAGCATTTT. It codes for CASSQARTSNQPQHF.

The rearrangement links TRBV4-1 to TRBJ2-2, with D maybe TRBD1 (5 bases). V was cut by 0 bases and J by 6 bases, with 17 bases left in between. This CDR3 spans 17 amino acids. The germline V gene has CDR1 MGHRA and CDR2 YSYEKL. The CDR3 loop reads CASSQESAGRVAGELFF. The CDR3 DNA follows: TGCGCCAGCAGCCAAGAATCGGCTGGCAGGGTCGCCGGGGAGCTGTTTTTT.

V is TRBV29-1 and J is TRBJ1-2; D may be TRBD1 (5 bases). Trimming took 6 bases from V and 6 from J, leaving 17 bases between them. This CDR3 spans 13 amino acids. Germline CDR1 and CDR2: SQVTM and ANQGSEA. The CDR3 DNA sequence: TGCAGCGTCCCTTTTGGGGGGAGGAATGGCTACACCTTC. It yields the protein CSVPFGGRNGYTF.

The rearrangement joins TRBV14 to TRBJ1-1, with D unclear. CDR3 size: 13 residues. The V and J ends lost 1 base and 6 bases respectively, with 9 bases between them. Germline lookup yields CDR1 SGHDN and CDR2 FVKESK. The CDR3 reads CASSQAVLAEAFF. CDR3 nucleotides: TGTGCCAGCAGCCAAGCAGTTTTAGCTGAAGCTTTCTTT. Drawing the rest from reference TRBV14 and TRBJ1-1, the complete variable domain is EAGVTQFPSHSVIEKGQTVTLRCDPISGHDNLYWYRRVMGKEIKFLLHFVKESKQDESGMPNNRFLAERTGGTYSTLKVQPAELEDSGVYFCASSQAVLAEAFFGQGTRLTVV.

This clone was found a few times. The CDR3 region has the DNA TGCAGCGTGCAGGACTACGAGCAGTACTTC. Protein: CSVQDYEQYF. The chain is built from TRBV29-1 and TRBJ2-7; D remains unclear. V dropped 6 bases and J dropped 3 bases, with 6 bases sitting between them. The CDR3 extends over 10 amino acids. Germline CDR1 is SQVTM and CDR2 is ANQGSEA.

CDR3 loop: CAWSVVANSGNTIYF. DNA of the CDR3: TGTGCCTGGAGTGTAGTAGCTAACTCTGGAAACACCATATATTTT. This rearrangement joins TRBV30 to TRBJ1-3; unclear D gene. The CDR3 length is 15 residues. The V end was cut by 0 bases, the J end by 0 bases, with 9 bases between. Germline V gives CDR1 GTSNPN, CDR2 SVGIG (reference sequence).

The V call is TRBV30, the J call TRBJ2-5, with 7 bases fitting TRBD2. Germline V gives CDR1 GTSNPN, CDR2 SVGIG (reference sequence). The CDR3 is 16 residues long. The junction had 14 bases not matched to a gene; V was cut back by 3 bases and J by 4 bases. In nucleotides, the CDR3 is TGTGCCTGGAGGGCGTTAGGGAGACTAGCATCAGAGACCCAGTACTTC. Translated: CAWRALGRLASETQYF.